One and the same sample provided the 4 T cell receptor beta chains below, sequenced in a study of blood T cell repertoires in COVID-19. Measured with immunoSEQ multiplex PCR; TCRdb has only the in-frame clones, and not every one. Here the sample spans around 470,000 clones, 90% being singletons. Sample: PBMCs or T cells enriched from blood (not recorded which). These receptor sequences come from a man aged 18 to 35 who had recovered from COVID-19.

The chain is built from TRBV27 and TRBJ2-3; D possibly corresponds to TRBD2 (6 bases). The V gene's germline CDR1 is MNHEY and CDR2 SMNVEV (reference sequence). V shed 3 bases and J shed 5 bases, with 12 bases lying between them. CDR3 length: 14 amino acids. The CDR3 nucleotides read TGTGCCAGCAGTTTCTCGGGAGAAGTAGATACGCAGTATTTT. It codes for CASSFSGEVDTQYF.

V is TRBV10-3 and J is TRBJ1-2, with TRBD1 as a possible D gene (5 bases). Per the germline V gene, CDR1 is ENHRY and CDR2 is SYGVKD. This CDR3 comprises 12 residues. Trimming took off 1 base at V and 6 bases at J, with 6 bases between the two ends. The CDR3: CAISEWTNGYTF. The DNA for the CDR3 is TGTGCCATCAGTGAGTGGACAAATGGCTACACCTTC.

The CDR3 nucleotides read TGTGCCAGCAGCTTATATTCGGGGATACGGGAGGGACCTGAGCAGTACTTC. This sequence encodes CASSLYSGIREGPEQYF. The chain has TRBV7-2 and TRBJ2-7; the match to TRBD2 covers 8 bases. J was trimmed by 7 bases and V by 2 bases; bases with no gene match: 16. The CDR3 covers 17 residues. The germline gives CDR1 SGHTA, CDR2 FQGNSA.

The chain combines TRBV28 with TRBJ1-2; D may be TRBD1 (5 bases). V dropped 6 bases and J dropped 4 bases, with 24 bases sitting between them. Germline V gives CDR1 MDHEN, CDR2 SYDVKM. The CDR3 length is 17 residues. The CDR3 DNA is TGTGCCAGCAGACCGGAAGGGTATGGGGGGGGTGGCTATGGCTACACCTTC. It codes for CASRPEGYGGGGYGYTF.